This T cell receptor (beta chain) derives from a study of early T cells in non-severe SARS-CoV-2 infection. Study details: Sequenced bulk RNA came from whole blood that was unsorted, and chains were unpaired.

This clonotype was counted ten times or more. Individual cDNA molecules carried attached unique molecular identifiers. In TCRdb, the 5' RACE reads were re-called with MiXCR into one record per CDR3 protein. The profile shows 20,000 to 25,000 distinct CDR3 sequences, roughly 5.3% of them singletons. The length of the CDR3 is 16 residues. V trimming: 0 bases; J trimming: 3 bases; junction bases outside the gene matches: 4. Germline V gene data show CDR1 as DFQATT and CDR2 as SNEGSKA (reference sequence). This sequence joins TRBV20-1 and TRBJ2-4, with 11 bases lining up with TRBD2. This receptor was obtained from an adult who was a healthcare worker with PCR-confirmed SARS-CoV-2 infection or an uninfected control (not recorded which). The specimen was whole blood. For the CDR3, the DNA is TGCAGTGCTAGAGATCGGACTAGCGGGTTCAAAAACATTCAGTACTTC. Its protein product is CSARDRTSGFKNIQYF.